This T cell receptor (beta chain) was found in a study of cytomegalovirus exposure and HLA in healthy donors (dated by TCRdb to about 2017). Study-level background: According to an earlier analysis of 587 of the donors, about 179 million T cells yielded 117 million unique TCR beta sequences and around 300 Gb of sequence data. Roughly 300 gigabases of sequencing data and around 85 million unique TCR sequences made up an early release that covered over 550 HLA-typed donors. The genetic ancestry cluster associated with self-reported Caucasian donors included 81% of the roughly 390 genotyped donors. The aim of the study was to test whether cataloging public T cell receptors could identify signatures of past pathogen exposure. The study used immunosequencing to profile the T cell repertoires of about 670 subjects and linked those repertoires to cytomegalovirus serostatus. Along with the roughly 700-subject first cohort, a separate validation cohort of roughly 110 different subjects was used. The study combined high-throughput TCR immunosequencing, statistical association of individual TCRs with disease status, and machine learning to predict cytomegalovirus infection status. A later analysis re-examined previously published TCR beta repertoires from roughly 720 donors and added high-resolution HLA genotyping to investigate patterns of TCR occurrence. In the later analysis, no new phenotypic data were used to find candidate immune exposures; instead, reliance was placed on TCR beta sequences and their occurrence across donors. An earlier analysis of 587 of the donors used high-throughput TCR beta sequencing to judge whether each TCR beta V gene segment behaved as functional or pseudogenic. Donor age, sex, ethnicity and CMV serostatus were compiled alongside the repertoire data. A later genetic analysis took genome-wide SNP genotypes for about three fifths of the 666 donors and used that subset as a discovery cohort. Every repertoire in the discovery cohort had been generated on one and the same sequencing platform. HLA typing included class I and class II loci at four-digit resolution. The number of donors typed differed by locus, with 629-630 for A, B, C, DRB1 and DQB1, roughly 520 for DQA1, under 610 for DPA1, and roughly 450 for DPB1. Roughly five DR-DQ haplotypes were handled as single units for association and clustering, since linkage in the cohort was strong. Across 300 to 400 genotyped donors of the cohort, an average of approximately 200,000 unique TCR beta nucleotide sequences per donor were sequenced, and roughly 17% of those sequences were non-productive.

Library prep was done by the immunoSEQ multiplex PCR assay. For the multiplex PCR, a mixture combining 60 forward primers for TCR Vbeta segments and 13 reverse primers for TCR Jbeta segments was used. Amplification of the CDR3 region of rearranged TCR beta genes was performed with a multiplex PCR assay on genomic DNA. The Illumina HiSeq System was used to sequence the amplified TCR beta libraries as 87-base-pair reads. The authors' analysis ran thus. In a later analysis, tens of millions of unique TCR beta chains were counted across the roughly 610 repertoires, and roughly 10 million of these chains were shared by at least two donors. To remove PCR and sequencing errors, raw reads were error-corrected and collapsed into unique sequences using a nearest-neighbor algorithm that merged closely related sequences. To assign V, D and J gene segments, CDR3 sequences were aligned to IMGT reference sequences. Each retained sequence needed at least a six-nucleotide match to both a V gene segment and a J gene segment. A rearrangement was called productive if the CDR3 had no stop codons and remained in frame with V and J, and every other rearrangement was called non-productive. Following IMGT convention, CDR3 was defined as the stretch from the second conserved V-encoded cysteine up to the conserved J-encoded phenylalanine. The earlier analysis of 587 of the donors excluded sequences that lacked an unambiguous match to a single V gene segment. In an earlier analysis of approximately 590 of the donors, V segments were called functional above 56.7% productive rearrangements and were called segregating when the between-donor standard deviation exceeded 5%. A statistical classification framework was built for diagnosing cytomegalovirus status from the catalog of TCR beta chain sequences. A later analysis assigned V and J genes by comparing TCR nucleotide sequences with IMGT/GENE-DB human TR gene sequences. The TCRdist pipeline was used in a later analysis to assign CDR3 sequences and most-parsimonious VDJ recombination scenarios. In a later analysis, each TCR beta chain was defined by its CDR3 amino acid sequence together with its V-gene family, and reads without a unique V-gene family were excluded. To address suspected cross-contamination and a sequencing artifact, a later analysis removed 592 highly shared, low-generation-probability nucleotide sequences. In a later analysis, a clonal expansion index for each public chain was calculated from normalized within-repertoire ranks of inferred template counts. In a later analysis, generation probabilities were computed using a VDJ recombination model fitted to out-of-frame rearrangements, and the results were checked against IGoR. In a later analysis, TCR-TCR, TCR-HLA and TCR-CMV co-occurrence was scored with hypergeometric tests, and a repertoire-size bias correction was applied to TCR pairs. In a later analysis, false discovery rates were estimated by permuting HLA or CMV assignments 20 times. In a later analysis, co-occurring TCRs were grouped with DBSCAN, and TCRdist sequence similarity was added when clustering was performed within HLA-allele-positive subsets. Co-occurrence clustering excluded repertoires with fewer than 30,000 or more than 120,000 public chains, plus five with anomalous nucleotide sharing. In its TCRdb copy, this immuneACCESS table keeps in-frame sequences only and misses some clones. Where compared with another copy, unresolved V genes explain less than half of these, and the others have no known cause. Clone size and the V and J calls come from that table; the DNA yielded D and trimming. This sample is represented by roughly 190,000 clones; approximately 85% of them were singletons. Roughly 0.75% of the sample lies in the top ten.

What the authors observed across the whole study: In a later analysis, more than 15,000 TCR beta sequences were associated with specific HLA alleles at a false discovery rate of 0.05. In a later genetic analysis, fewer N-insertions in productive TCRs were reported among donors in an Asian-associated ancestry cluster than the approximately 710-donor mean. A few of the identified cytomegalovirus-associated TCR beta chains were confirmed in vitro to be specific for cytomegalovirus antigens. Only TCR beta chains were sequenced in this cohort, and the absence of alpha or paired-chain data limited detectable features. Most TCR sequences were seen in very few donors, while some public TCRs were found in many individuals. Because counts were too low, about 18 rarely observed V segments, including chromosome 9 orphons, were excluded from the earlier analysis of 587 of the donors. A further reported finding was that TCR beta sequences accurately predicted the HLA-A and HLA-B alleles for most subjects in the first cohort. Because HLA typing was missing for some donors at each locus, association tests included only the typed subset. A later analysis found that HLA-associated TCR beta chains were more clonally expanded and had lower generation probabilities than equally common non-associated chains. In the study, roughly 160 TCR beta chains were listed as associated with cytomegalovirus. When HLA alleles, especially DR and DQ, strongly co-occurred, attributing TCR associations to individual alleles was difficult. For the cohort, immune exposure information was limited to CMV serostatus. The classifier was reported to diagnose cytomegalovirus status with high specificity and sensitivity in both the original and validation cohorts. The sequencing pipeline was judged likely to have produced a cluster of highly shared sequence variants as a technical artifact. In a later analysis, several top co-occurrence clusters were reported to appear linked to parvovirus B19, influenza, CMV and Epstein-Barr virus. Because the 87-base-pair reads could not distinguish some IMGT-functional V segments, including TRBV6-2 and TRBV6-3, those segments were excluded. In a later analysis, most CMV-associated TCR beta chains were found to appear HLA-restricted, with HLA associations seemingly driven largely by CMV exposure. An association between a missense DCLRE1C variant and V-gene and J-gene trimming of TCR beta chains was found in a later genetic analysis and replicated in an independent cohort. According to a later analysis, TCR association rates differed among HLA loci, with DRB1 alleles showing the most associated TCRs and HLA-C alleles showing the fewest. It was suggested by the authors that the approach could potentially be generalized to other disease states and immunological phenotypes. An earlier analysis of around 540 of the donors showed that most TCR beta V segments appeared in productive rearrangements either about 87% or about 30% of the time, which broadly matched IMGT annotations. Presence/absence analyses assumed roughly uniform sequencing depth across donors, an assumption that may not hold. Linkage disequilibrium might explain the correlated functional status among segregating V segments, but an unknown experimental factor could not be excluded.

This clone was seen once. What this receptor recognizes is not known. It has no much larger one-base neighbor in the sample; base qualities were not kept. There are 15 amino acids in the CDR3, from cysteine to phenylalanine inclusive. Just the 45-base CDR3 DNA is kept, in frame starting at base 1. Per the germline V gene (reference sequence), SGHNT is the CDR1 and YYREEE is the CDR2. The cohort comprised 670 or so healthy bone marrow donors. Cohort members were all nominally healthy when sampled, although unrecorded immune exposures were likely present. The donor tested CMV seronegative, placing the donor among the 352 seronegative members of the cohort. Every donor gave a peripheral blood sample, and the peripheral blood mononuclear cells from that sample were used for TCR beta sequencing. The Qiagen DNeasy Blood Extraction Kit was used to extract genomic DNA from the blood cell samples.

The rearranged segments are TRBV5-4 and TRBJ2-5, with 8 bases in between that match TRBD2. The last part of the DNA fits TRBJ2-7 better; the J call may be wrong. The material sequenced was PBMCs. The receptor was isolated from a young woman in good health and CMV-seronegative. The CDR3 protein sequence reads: CASSFDGGASYEQYF. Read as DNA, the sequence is TGTGCCAGCAGCTTTGACGGGGGGGCCTCCTACGAGCAGTACTTC.